The next 13 T cell receptor beta chains were all read from a single sample in a study of shared clonotypes between healthy human individuals. Clones were read by immunoSEQ multiplex PCR, and TCRdb kept only the in-frame ones, dropping some. The table records about 330,000 clones, about 74% of them present only once. Sequenced: memory CD4+ T cells sorted from blood. Subset in this sample: CD45RA-negative fraction. The receptors come from a man aged 25-45 years in good health.

About this clone: Germline and junction disagree at one end, which may indicate a read error. The V and J genes are TRBV7-9 and TRBJ2-5; 7 bases line up with TRBD1. This CDR3 contains 13 residues. Germline V gene sequence: CDR1 SEHNR, CDR2 FQNEAQ (reference sequence). CDR3 amino acids: CASSPTTGSGFDF. The DNA for the CDR3 is TGTGCCAGCAGCCCGACGACAGGGAGCGGTTTCGACTTC.

This clone has just one count. Distinct nucleotide sequences in the sample also encode this CDR3. This chain connects TRBV28 to TRBJ1-2; D is undetermined. Looked up from germline, CDR1 is MDHEN and CDR2 is SYDVKM. Trimming pared 3 bases from V and 6 bases from J, leaving 5 bases between. The CDR3 length is 11 residues. CDR3 sequence: CASSLWDGYTF. CDR3 DNA: TGTGCCAGCAGTTTGTGGGATGGCTACACCTTC.

This chain links TRBV18 with TRBJ1-6, with D tentatively TRBD1 (5 bases). With 0 bases removed from V and 10 bases from J, the gap between germline ends came to 19 bases. The CDR3 is made up of 17 amino acids. Germline loops: CDR1 KGHSH, CDR2 LQKENI. CDR3 amino acids: CASSPPIQGVSGSPLHF. CDR3 bases: TGTGCCAGCTCACCACCGATCCAGGGTGTTTCTGGATCACCCCTCCACTTT.

This sequence joins TRBV4-2 and TRBJ2-1, with D hard to call. CDR1 and CDR2 from the germline V gene are LGHNA and YNFKEQ. The CDR3 has 13 amino acids. Between the trimmed V and J ends, which lost 3 bases and 3 bases, there was a span of 6 bases. CDR3 bases: TGTGCCAGCAGCCAGGATCACTACAATGAGCAGTTCTTC. This sequence encodes CASSQDHYNEQFF.

CDR3 region: CASSLPQGKQFF. The CDR3 nucleotides are TGTGCCAGCAGTTTACCTCAGGGGAAGCAGTTCTTC. This sequence joins TRBV28 and TRBJ2-1; TRBD1 is a possible D gene (6 bases). The CDR3 consists of 12 residues. Trimming removed 2 bases at V and 11 bases at J, with 10 bases between. Germline V gives CDR1 MDHEN, CDR2 SYDVKM.

This clone appeared a few times. CDR3 sequence reads: CASSASGTASYEQYF. The CDR3 DNA is TGTGCCAGCAGCGCCTCTGGGACGGCATCCTACGAGCAGTACTTC. The chain combines TRBV5-4 with TRBJ2-7; D tentatively fits TRBD1 or TRBD2 (5 bases each). The V and J ends lost 4 bases and 1 base respectively, with 15 bases between them. CDR3 length equals 15 residues. Germline loops: CDR1 SGHNT, CDR2 YYREEE (reference sequence).

V usage is TRBV5-4 and J usage is TRBJ1-4; D is unresolved. Germline assignment: CDR1 SGHNT and CDR2 YYREEE (reference sequence). The CDR3 is 14 amino acids. V was trimmed by 4 bases and J by 6 bases, leaving 13 bases between them. CDR3 sequence reads: CASSTLPTDEKLFF. CDR3 DNA sequence: TGTGCCAGCAGCACCCTCCCGACGGATGAAAAACTGTTTTTT.

The genes are TRBV11-3 and TRBJ2-1; 7 bases are shared with TRBD2. After removal of 5 bases from V and 9 bases from J, the junction contained 16 bases not matched to a gene. This CDR3 is 16 amino acids long. CDR1 is SGHNT, CDR2 YENEEA, per germline. The CDR3 protein is CASSRNGLVMSTEQFF. The DNA of the CDR3 is TGTGCCAGCAGCCGAAACGGACTAGTCATGTCAACTGAGCAGTTCTTC.

The chain links TRBV7-8 to TRBJ1-5; D perhaps matches TRBD1 (6 bases). CDR1 SGHVS and CDR2 FQNEAQ come from the germline V gene. The CDR3 has 15 residues. The V and J ends lost 2 bases and 5 bases respectively, with 13 bases between them. CDR3 in amino acids: CASSLRVGGYQPQHF. The DNA of the CDR3 is TGTGCCAGCAGCTTAAGGGTGGGGGGCTATCAGCCCCAGCATTTT.

The rearrangement joins TRBV19 to TRBJ1-2; D remains ambiguous. In germline, CDR1 is LNHDA, CDR2 SQIVND (reference sequence). V lost 2 bases to trimming and J lost 8 bases, with 15 bases between them. The CDR3 consists of 14 residues. The CDR3 coding sequence is TGTGCCAGTAGTATAATCGCAGCTTCGCTGGGCTACACCTTC. Translation: CASSIIAASLGYTF.

The chain recombines TRBV5-4 with TRBJ1-4; no reliable D call. Trimming left V 4 bases short and J 1 base short, with 11 bases between. Germline values: CDR1 SGHNT, CDR2 YYREEE (reference sequence). The CDR3 has 15 amino acids. The CDR3 region has the DNA TGTGCCAGCAGCCCGGGGTGGGGAACTAATGAAAAACTGTTTTTT. Its translation is CASSPGWGTNEKLFF.

The genes are TRBV29-1 and TRBJ2-7; no definite D call. V was cut by 6 bases and J by 4 bases, with 10 bases left in between. CDR3 size: 11 residues. Germline V gene sequence: CDR1 SQVTM, CDR2 ANQGSEA. The CDR3 reads CSVFREYEQYF. The CDR3 DNA sequence: TGCAGCGTGTTTAGAGAATACGAGCAGTACTTC.

The V and J genes are TRBV11-2 and TRBJ1-1; TRBD1 is a possible D gene (5 bases). With 3 bases removed from V and 8 bases from J, the gap between germline ends came to 28 bases. The germline CDR1 and CDR2 sequences are SGHAT and FQNNGV. The CDR3 totals 18 residues. The DNA of the CDR3 is TGTGCCAGCAGCTTCCCCCCGGTGGGGGGAAAGGGTCGCTTCGAAGCTTTCTTT. Its translation is CASSFPPVGGKGRFEAFF.